Listed below are T cell receptor beta chains from one sample, sequenced in a study of beta chain features in type 1 diabetes. The protocol was immunoSEQ multiplex PCR, while the TCRdb copy is restricted to in-frame clones and leaves out a portion. The sample lists under 550,000 clones; about an eighth were seen once. The sequenced sample was naive CD4+ T cells from blood. The receptors here all came from a woman aged 18-30 years in good health. CDR3s include the opening cysteine and the closing phenylalanine or tryptophan.

TRBJ1-5 TRBV7-2 CASSTTSTGRGQPQHF
TRBJ2-3 TRBV7-2 CASSRRRGTDTQYF
TRBJ2-7 TRBV30 CAWDRGFSYEQYF
TRBJ2-1 TRBV9 CASSVSGGTYNEQFF
TRBJ2-5 TRBV2 CASSSYQGRGVTQYF
TRBJ1-1 TRBV29-1 CSVVRGTNTEAFF
TRBJ2-1 TRBV9 CASSVTGTPYNEQFF
TRBJ1-6 TRBV11-1 CASSSNTSPLHF
TRBJ2-1 TRBV9 CASSQLAGSYNEQFF
TRBJ1-1 TRBV7-9 CASPTEAFF
TRBJ1-1 TRBV7-2 CASSPGRENTEAFF
TRBJ2-7 TRBV19 CASRKQGTSGATYEQYF
TRBJ2-3 TRBV5-8 CASSLLATDTQYF
TRBJ2-5 TRBV25-1 CASSELRTGYRYQYF
TRBJ2-1 TRBV4-1 CASSQDGGLYNEQFF
TRBJ2-1 TRBV7-9 CASSLASDRRIF
TRBJ1-6 TRBV9 CASSVVSAGSSSPLHF
TRBJ2-4 TRBV25-1 CASSEAQGRGAKNIQYF
TRBJ2-5 TRBV9 CASSVGGLQETQYF
TRBJ2-3 TRBV5-1 CASSLQGRGYTDTQYF
TRBJ2-4 TRBV9 CASSVGDRVAKNIQYF
TRBJ2-1 TRBV11-2 CASSLPRDRGHEQFF
TRBJ1-1 TRBV11-1 CASSLDRGSEAFF
TRBJ2-7 TRBV7-2 CASSPPLPSGIYEQYF
TRBJ2-3 TRBV29-1 CSVEFSRGVRTDTQYF
TRBJ2-7 TRBV6-5 CASSYQRLGQDYEQYF
TRBJ2-5 TRBV28 CASSFIDRSETQYF